These 21 T cell receptor beta chains originate from one sample sequenced in a study of cytotoxic CD8 clonotypes in ibrutinib-treated CLL. TCRdb keeps only in-frame clones here, not all; method: immunoSEQ multiplex PCR. The data contain approximately 200,000 clones, around 72% of them seen just once; the ten biggest clones take up 13%. Sequenced material: PBMCs, taken after 24 months of ibrutinib treatment. The receptors were sampled from a human donor with chronic lymphocytic leukemia.

The gene calls are TRBV7-9 and TRBJ2-3; D remains unclear. The CDR3 has 14 residues. Trimming took off 5 bases at V and 0 bases at J, with 9 bases between the two ends. Germline CDR1 reads SEHNR; CDR2 reads FQNEAQ (reference sequence). The CDR3 spells CASSLTTSTDTQYF. The CDR3 coding sequence is TGTGCCAGCAGCCTTACAACAAGCACAGATACGCAGTATTTT.

The rearrangement uses TRBV9 and TRBJ2-1, with a weak D call TRBD2 (5 bases). The CDR3 runs to 16 residues. The V and J ends lost 3 bases and 7 bases respectively, with 20 bases between them. Germline-derived CDR1 and CDR2 are SGDLS and YYNGEE. CDR3 protein: CASSASSSFPWNEQFF. In DNA form, the CDR3 reads TGTGCCAGCAGCGCGAGCTCTAGCTTTCCGTGGAATGAGCAGTTCTTC.

The gene calls are TRBV4-1 and TRBJ1-5; no clear D. Trimming took 4 bases from V and 3 from J, leaving 19 bases between them. Germline V CDR1 and CDR2: MGHRA, YSYEKL. The CDR3 is made up of 17 amino acids. The CDR3: CASSLDWARGPNQPQHF. The CDR3 DNA follows: TGCGCCAGCAGCCTGGATTGGGCCCGCGGTCCCAATCAGCCCCAGCATTTT.

The CDR3 is CASLRQQRDPLFF. CDR3 DNA sequence: TGTGCCAGCCTCCGCCAACAGCGAGATCCGCTGTTTTTT. The rearrangement uses TRBV11-2 and TRBJ2-2; D gene unclear. Trimming took off 8 bases at V and 13 bases at J, with 20 bases between the two ends. From germline, CDR1 is SGHAT and CDR2 FQNNGV. CDR3 size: 13 residues.

V usage is TRBV27 and J usage is TRBJ2-3; tentative D call: TRBD2 (6 bases). Germline V gives CDR1 MNHEY, CDR2 SMNVEV (reference sequence). The CDR3 has 16 amino acids. V dropped 0 bases and J dropped 0 bases, with 10 bases sitting between them. This chain's CDR3 is CASSLSVGTSTDTQYF. CDR3 DNA sequence: TGTGCCAGCAGTTTATCGGTCGGGACTAGCACAGATACGCAGTATTTT.

The V and J genes are TRBV6-5 and TRBJ2-2; D is uncertain. CDR3 length: 14 amino acids. V gave up 2 bases and J gave up 7 bases, with 11 bases separating them. Germline values: CDR1 MNHEY, CDR2 SVGAGI. CDR3 sequence (DNA): TGTGCCAGCAGTTACGTTGGGGATCTCGGGGAGCTGTTTTTT. Its protein is CASSYVGDLGELFF.

The CDR3 protein is CASSPPTGSDTQYF. CDR3 DNA sequence: TGTGCCAGCTCACCTCCGACAGGGTCAGATACGCAGTATTTT. This chain uses TRBV18 with TRBJ2-3, with 7 bases matching TRBD1. Per the germline V gene, CDR1 is KGHSH and CDR2 is LQKENI. The V and J ends lost 3 bases and 4 bases, in that order; junction bases with no gene match: 4. This CDR3 has 14 residues.

This chain connects TRBV2 to TRBJ2-5, with D perhaps matching TRBD1 or TRBD2 (6 bases each). CDR1 is SNHLY, CDR2 FYNNEI, per germline. V dropped 4 bases and J dropped 2 bases, with 14 bases sitting between them. There are 15 residues in the CDR3. The CDR3, as DNA: TGTGCCAGCAGTGTGGAGGGACAACGTCAAGAGACCCAGTACTTC. The encoded protein is CASSVEGQRQETQYF.

V and J are TRBV5-1 and TRBJ2-5, with 8 bases lining up with TRBD1. This CDR3 is built from 15 residues. Germline lookup yields CDR1 SGHRS and CDR2 YFSETQ. The trim removed 0 bases at V and 5 bases at J, leaving 6 bases unmatched. CDR3 coding DNA: TGCGCCAGCAGCTTGGGTCAGGGGGCGGCTGAGACCCAGTACTTC. Its protein product is CASSLGQGAAETQYF.

This rearrangement joins TRBV20-1 to TRBJ2-7; D is undetermined. Germline V CDR1 and CDR2: DFQATT, SNEGSKA (reference sequence). The CDR3 covers 11 residues. Between the trimmed V and J ends, which lost 7 bases and 2 bases, there was a span of 9 bases. Written as DNA, the CDR3 is TGCAGTGTCTTTCGGGCCTACGAGCAGTACTTC. Translating gives CSVFRAYEQYF.

The chain combines TRBV2 with TRBJ2-2; no definite D call. The CDR3 is made up of 13 amino acids. Between the trimmed V and J ends, which lost 6 bases and 4 bases, there was a span of 9 bases. Germline CDR1 is SNHLY and CDR2 is FYNNEI. As DNA, the CDR3 is TGTGCCAGCAGCCCACGGGTCACCGGGGAGCTGTTTTTT. Its protein product is CASSPRVTGELFF.

The chain recombines TRBV5-6 with TRBJ2-5; a possible D gene is TRBD1 (7 bases). Germline values: CDR1 SGHDT, CDR2 YYEEEE. The CDR3 contains 14 residues. V gave up 4 bases and J gave up 2 bases, with 12 bases separating them. CDR3 nucleotides: TGTGCCAGCAGCCGGGGGACAGCACAAGAGACCCAGTACTTC. Encoded protein: CASSRGTAQETQYF. Variable domain in full (rest from reference TRBV5-6 and TRBJ2-5): DAGVTQSPTHLIKTRGQQVTLRCSPKSGHDTVSWYQQALGQGPQFIFQYYEEEERQRGNFPDRFSGHQFPNYSSELNVNALLLGDSALYLCASSRGTAQETQYFGPGTRLLVL.

V usage is TRBV6-1 and J usage is TRBJ1-4; 7 bases agree with TRBD1. The germline gives CDR1 MNHNS, CDR2 SASEGT. CDR3 size: 16 residues. The J segment lost 5 bases and the V segment lost 4 bases, leaving 10 bases of the junction unmatched. The CDR3 here is CASSVNYRGTNEKLFF. Written as DNA, the CDR3 is TGTGCCAGCAGTGTCAACTACAGGGGTACAAATGAAAAACTGTTTTTT.

The V call is TRBV30, the J call TRBJ2-4; D may be TRBD1 (6 bases). V gave up 2 bases and J gave up 6 bases, with 14 bases separating them. CDR1 is GTSNPN and CDR2 is SVGIG in the germline V gene (reference sequence). This CDR3 comprises 14 residues. The CDR3 DNA reads as TGTGCCTGGAGTCAAGCTAGGGGGAGAAACATTCAGTACTTC. Translating it yields CAWSQARGRNIQYF.

Written as DNA, the CDR3 is TGCAGCGGATGGGACAGCCCCTCTCGGAATTGGGGTCAGCCCCAGCATTTT. This gives the protein CSGWDSPSRNWGQPQHF. This chain joins TRBV29-1 and TRBJ1-5, with TRBD1 identical over 7 bases. Germline loops: CDR1 SQVTM, CDR2 ANQGSEA. The V segment lost 7 bases and the J segment 6 bases; nucleotides outside the gene matches: 21. CDR3 length: 17 amino acids.

The chain couples TRBV27 to TRBJ1-5; a weak D match, TRBD1 (5 bases). V was shortened by 2 bases and J by 6 bases, with 11 bases between the two germline ends. In germline, CDR1 is MNHEY, CDR2 SMNVEV (reference sequence). This CDR3 has 14 residues. The CDR3 coding sequence is TGTGCCAGCAGTTTAGTCCAGGGTGGTCAGCCCCAGCATTTT. Residues: CASSLVQGGQPQHF.

The chain couples TRBV30 to TRBJ1-2; 9 bases match TRBD1. With V trimmed by 6 bases and J by 1 base, 18 bases remained unmatched. The CDR3 covers 18 residues. Germline values: CDR1 GTSNPN, CDR2 SVGIG (reference sequence). The CDR3 loop is CACPETLGGTGFNYGYTF. The CDR3 nucleotides read TGTGCCTGCCCGGAAACCCTCGGCGGGACAGGGTTTAACTATGGCTACACCTTC.

In its sample, this clone was seen once. The chain has TRBV18 and TRBJ1-2; D is ambiguous. The V gene's germline CDR1 is KGHSH and CDR2 LQKENI. The CDR3 loop spans 14 amino acids. V dropped 2 bases and J dropped 2 bases, with 9 bases sitting between them. The CDR3 DNA sequence: TGTGCCAGCTCACCAGAGTACAGAAACTATGGCTACACCTTC. The encoded protein is CASSPEYRNYGYTF.

This clone was seen a handful of times. V and J are TRBV11-3 and TRBJ1-5; D gene unclear. V dropped 3 bases and J dropped 4 bases, with 7 bases sitting between them. This CDR3 has 13 amino acids. The germline V gene encodes CDR1 SGHNT and CDR2 YENEEA. The CDR3 loop reads CASSFAGNQPQHF. The DNA for the CDR3 is TGTGCCAGCAGCTTTGCGGGGAATCAGCCCCAGCATTTT.

The chain has TRBV15 and TRBJ2-1, with TRBD2 as a possible D gene (6 bases). The germline V gene has CDR1 LNHNV and CDR2 YYDKDF (reference sequence). The CDR3 has 14 amino acids. V was pared by 5 bases and J by 3 bases, with 11 bases between. The CDR3 DNA sequence: TGTGCCACCAGCGGGGGGAGTGGCTACAATGAGCAGTTCTTC. Encoded protein: CATSGGSGYNEQFF.

CDR3 bases: TGTGCCAGCAGCTTCCTCACCGGGACAGGGTTCTACGAGCAGTACTTC. It yields the protein CASSFLTGTGFYEQYF. The chain uses TRBV27 and TRBJ2-7; TRBD1 aligns across 9 bases. The CDR3 extends over 16 amino acids. The trim removed 6 bases at V and 3 bases at J, leaving 12 bases unmatched. CDR1 is MNHEY and CDR2 is SMNVEV in the germline V gene (reference sequence).